The 24 T cell receptor beta chains below all came from one sample that was sequenced in a study of CD8 T cells in ankylosing spondylitis. Overall study results and limits: Blood of patients with ankylosing spondylitis appeared to be characterized by a TCR beta motif of several highly homologous variants.

No antigen has been identified for these receptors. TCRdb redid the calling of the 5' RACE reads with MiXCR, one entry per CDR3 protein. This sample yields around 770,000 distinct CDR3 sequences, of which 10% to 15% are seen a single time; 0.51% belongs to the top ten. The sample comprised blood, either unsorted or a sorted T cell fraction (not recorded which). All receptors derive from a male donor with ankylosing spondylitis.

This clonotype has just a few counts. The chain carries TRBV7-2 and TRBJ2-3; no definite D call. The CDR3 spans 16 residues. Per germline, CDR1 SGHTA and CDR2 FQGNSA. Trimming pared 0 bases from V and 1 base from J, leaving 11 bases between. This chain's CDR3 is CASSLALGPGTDTQYF. CDR3 in DNA: TGTGCCAGCAGCTTAGCGTTGGGCCCTGGCACAGATACGCAGTATTTT.

The chain employs TRBV11-3 and TRBJ2-5; 8 bases agree with TRBD1. V lost 5 bases to trimming and J lost 5 bases; unmatched junction nucleotides: 4. The germline gives CDR1 SGHNT, CDR2 YENEEA. The CDR3 consists of 13 residues. The CDR3 loop is CASSPRDRETQYF. The CDR3 region has the DNA TGTGCCAGCAGCCCAAGGGACAGGGAGACCCAGTACTTC. The full variable domain, completed using reference TRBV11-3 and TRBJ2-5, is EAGVVQSPRYKIIEKKQPVAFWCNPISGHNTLYWYLQNLGQGPELLIRYENEEAVDDSQLPKDRFSAERLKGVDSTLKIQPAELGDSAVYLCASSPRDRETQYFGPGTRLLVL.

This clonotype was picked up many times. The rearrangement links TRBV5-1 to TRBJ1-2; D call uncertain. CDR3 length: 14 amino acids. CDR1 is SGHRS, CDR2 YFSETQ, per germline. With 5 bases removed from V and 4 bases from J, the gap between germline ends came to 15 bases. Here the CDR3 reads CASSEFGAGYGYTF. CDR3 nucleotide sequence: TGCGCCAGCAGTGAGTTCGGCGCGGGCTATGGCTACACCTTC.

This chain uses TRBV12-3 or TRBV12-4 with TRBJ1-1; no clear D gene. Trimming shortened V by 5 bases and J by 3 bases, and 7 bases separated the two germline ends. The CDR3 covers 12 residues. CDR3 loop: CASSRPYTEAFF. The CDR3 bases are TGTGCCAGCAGTAGGCCGTACACTGAAGCTTTCTTT.

This clonotype was observed a handful of times. V is TRBV12-3 or TRBV12-4 and J is TRBJ2-5, with D perhaps TRBD1 or TRBD2 (5 bases each). The V end lost 6 bases, the J end lost 1 base, and 12 bases lay between the germline ends. The CDR3 covers 14 residues. CDR3 coding DNA: TGTGCCAGCAGCCGGGGCAGGGTCCAAGAGACCCAGTACTTC. The encoded protein is CASSRGRVQETQYF.

The rearrangement joins TRBV2 to TRBJ1-6; D is ambiguous. The length of the CDR3 is 14 residues. From germline, CDR1 is SNHLY and CDR2 FYNNEI. The V gene lost 3 bases and the J gene lost 7 bases, with 10 bases spanning the gap. The CDR3, as DNA: TGTGCCAGCAGTGACTTTGGCGGGAATTCACCCCTCCACTTT. Amino acids: CASSDFGGNSPLHF.

In its sample, this clonotype was seen a few times. The rearrangement joins TRBV5-1 to TRBJ1-1; tentatively, D is TRBD1 (5 bases). The CDR3 length is 14 residues. Germline assignment: CDR1 SGHRS and CDR2 YFSETQ. Trimming cost V 4 bases and J 12 bases, with 22 bases left between them. The CDR3 spells CASSPTPGTLGPFF. The CDR3 DNA is TGCGCCAGCAGCCCCACTCCGGGCACACTGGGACCTTTCTTT.

This clonotype was observed at least ten times. The chain employs TRBV30 and TRBJ2-1, with 13 bases identical to TRBD2. Germline values: CDR1 GTSNPN, CDR2 SVGIG (reference sequence). Unmatched junction bases numbered 2, after V lost 0 bases and J lost 3 bases. CDR3 length: 16 residues. The CDR3 is CAWSVTSGRGYNEQFF. The CDR3, as DNA: TGTGCCTGGAGTGTAACTAGCGGGAGGGGCTACAATGAGCAGTTCTTC.

The chain uses TRBV29-1 and TRBJ1-2; D ambiguous. CDR3 size: 13 residues. The V gene lost 6 bases and the J gene lost 2 bases, with 13 bases spanning the gap. Germline V gene lookup returns CDR1 SQVTM and CDR2 ANQGSEA. CDR3 sequence (DNA): TGCAGCGTCGTGAGGACTGGAAACTATGGCTACACCTTC. It is translated as CSVVRTGNYGYTF.

V and J are TRBV7-2 and TRBJ2-2, with 9 bases matching TRBD1. The CDR3 runs to 15 residues. The trim removed 5 bases at V and 3 bases at J, leaving 4 bases unmatched. The germline V gene has CDR1 SGHTA and CDR2 FQGNSA. CDR3 in DNA: TGTGCCAGCAGCGCTACAGGGGGCTACACCGGGGAGCTGTTTTTT. Its translation is CASSATGGYTGELFF.

This clonotype occurred a few times. The V gene is TRBV6-5, the J gene TRBJ2-7; 8 bases map to TRBD1. CDR3 length: 15 amino acids. V lost 2 bases and J lost 3; bases outside the gene matches: 6. Looked up from germline, CDR1 is MNHEY and CDR2 is SVGAGI. CDR3 sequence (DNA): TGTGCCAGCAGTTACATAGGACAGGGCGTCTACGAGCAGTACTTC. Its translation is CASSYIGQGVYEQYF.

V and J are TRBV18 and TRBJ1-5; tentative D call: TRBD1 (6 bases). This CDR3 has 12 residues. Trimming pared 4 bases from V and 11 bases from J, leaving 12 bases between. Germline V lookup: CDR1 KGHSH, CDR2 LQKENI. This CDR3 is CASSLTGQTQHF. CDR3 bases: TGTGCCAGCTCACTGACAGGCCAAACCCAGCATTTT. The whole variable domain, remainder taken from reference TRBV18 and TRBJ1-5, is NAGVMQNPRHLVRRRGQEARLRCSPMKGHSHVYWYRQLPEEGLKFMVYLQKENIIDESGMPKERFSAEFPKEGPSILRIQQVVRGDSAAYFCASSLTGQTQHFGDGTRLSIL.

The CDR3 DNA reads TGTGCCAGCTCACCACCGAGGACAGGTTGGGGGTTTAGGAATGAGCAGTTCTTC. Translating it yields CASSPPRTGWGFRNEQFF. The gene calls are TRBV18 and TRBJ2-1; 7 positions match TRBD1. V gave up 0 bases and J gave up 7 bases; unmatched junction bases: 15. In germline, CDR1 is KGHSH, CDR2 LQKENI. The CDR3 runs to 18 residues.

The chain links TRBV20-1 to TRBJ2-7; D remains unclear. CDR3 size: 11 residues. Trimming pared 0 bases from V and 13 bases from J, leaving 13 bases between. Germline CDR1 reads DFQATT; CDR2 reads SNEGSKA (reference sequence). For the CDR3, the DNA is TGCAGTGCTAGAGATCTACTAAGGTCCTACTTC. This codes for CSARDLLRSYF.

Ten or more counts support this clonotype. This rearrangement joins TRBV7-9 to TRBJ2-7; 10 nucleotides line up with TRBD2. The CDR3 length is 15 residues. The trim removed 4 bases at V and 1 base at J, leaving 4 bases unmatched. CDR1 SEHNR and CDR2 FQNEAQ come from the germline V gene (reference sequence). The CDR3 DNA reads TGTGCCAGCAGCTCTCCGACTAGCGGGTCCTACGAGCAGTACTTC. It specifies CASSSPTSGSYEQYF.

This clonotype was observed a handful of times. The chain links TRBV7-9 to TRBJ2-1; TRBD2 aligns across 10 bases. This CDR3 region has 14 residues. V was clipped by 10 bases and J by 4 bases; unmatched bases: 7. CDR1 SEHNR and CDR2 FQNEAQ come from the germline V gene (reference sequence). CDR3 in amino acids: CATIAGGPYNEQFF. The CDR3 nucleotides are TGTGCCACCATAGCGGGGGGACCTTACAATGAGCAGTTCTTC.

This clonotype was seen more than once but under ten times. The rearrangement links TRBV14 to TRBJ2-1, with a possible D match to TRBD1 (7 bases). The CDR3 sequence is 14 residues long. Trimming took off 7 bases at V and 3 bases at J, with 13 bases between the two ends. Germline CDR1 is SGHDN and CDR2 is FVKESK. CDR3 DNA: TGTGCCAGCAACCGCCAGGGGGGCTACAATGAGCAGTTCTTC. Translating it yields CASNRQGGYNEQFF.

About this clonotype itself: A much larger clone lies a single base off, so this may be a read error. The chain employs TRBV11-2 and TRBJ2-7, with 13 bases that match TRBD2. Germline CDR1 is SGHAT and CDR2 is FQNNGV. V dropped 8 bases and J dropped 3; count of bases not matched to a gene: 4. CDR3 size: 14 residues. In nucleotides, the CDR3 is TGTGCCAGCGGCCGGACTAGCGGGAGCTACGAGCAGTACTTC. Its protein product is CASGRTSGSYEQYF.

In this sample, this clonotype turned up a few times. The rearrangement links TRBV5-1 to TRBJ2-3; 10 nucleotides align to TRBD2. The junction had 8 bases not matched to a gene; V was cut back by 1 base and J by 6 bases. This CDR3 has 16 residues. Germline V gene data show CDR1 as SGHRS and CDR2 as YFSETQ. The CDR3: CASSLKAGGYGDTQYF. The CDR3, as DNA: TGCGCCAGCAGCTTGAAAGCGGGAGGGTACGGTGATACGCAGTATTTT.

There are a few counts of this clonotype. The V and J genes are TRBV4-3 and TRBJ1-6; perhaps TRBD1 as D (6 bases). Germline V gene data show CDR1 as LGHNA and CDR2 as YSLEER. Trimming shortened V by 0 bases and J by 7 bases, and 16 bases separated the two germline ends. The CDR3 covers 17 residues. This CDR3 is CASSQELPGARNSPLHF. The CDR3, as DNA: TGCGCCAGCAGCCAAGAGTTGCCGGGGGCGCGGAATTCACCCCTCCACTTT.

V gene TRBV11-2 combines with J gene TRBJ1-2, with 8 nucleotides matching TRBD1. The CDR3 sequence is 14 residues long. Germline V gives CDR1 SGHAT, CDR2 FQNNGV. V lost 4 bases and J lost 7; bases outside the gene matches: 8. In DNA form, the CDR3 reads TGTGCCAGCAGCTCGGAATCAGGGGGCATTGGCTACACCTTC. Amino acid sequence: CASSSESGGIGYTF.

The chain couples TRBV5-5 to TRBJ1-2; unclear D gene. This CDR3 is built from 14 residues. The V end was cut by 4 bases, the J end by 5 bases, with 15 bases between. Germline V gene sequence: CDR1 SGHKS, CDR2 YYEKEE (reference sequence). CDR3 sequence reads: CASSRRTVVYGYTF. The CDR3 DNA is TGTGCCAGCAGCCGCAGGACGGTGGTTTATGGCTACACCTTC.

This chain uses TRBV10-3 with TRBJ2-1; TRBD2 matches 13 bases. V lost 3 bases and J lost 4; bases outside the gene matches: 6. The CDR3 has 17 amino acids. Germline V CDR1 and CDR2: ENHRY, SYGVKD. The CDR3 protein is CAISDTSGRAGYNEQFF. The DNA of the CDR3 is TGTGCCATCAGTGACACTAGCGGGAGGGCGGGGTACAATGAGCAGTTCTTC.

V gene TRBV7-9 combines with J gene TRBJ2-1; a weak D match, TRBD1 (6 bases). Germline V gene data show CDR1 as SEHNR and CDR2 as FQNEAQ (reference sequence). V was cut by 2 bases and J by 6 bases, with 14 bases left in between. This CDR3 is 15 amino acids long. The CDR3 nucleotides read TGTGCCAGCAGCTTAAAAGGTTCACAGGGCAATGAGCAGTTCTTC. This translates into CASSLKGSQGNEQFF.